This TCR beta chain was found in a study of CD8+ T cells in alopecia areata. About the research overall: It was oral tofacitinib, at 5 to 10 mg twice daily, that treated patients received.

Study results and caveats: There were many expanded lesional clones persisting in scalp and blood during tofacitinib.

Specified treatment: oral pan-JAK inhibitor, 5-10 mg twice daily. The CDR3 consists of 13 residues. The germline CDR1 and CDR2 sequences are SQVTM and ANQGSEA. Trimming shortened V by 6 bases and J by 7 bases, and 19 bases separated the two germline ends. Extraction and reverse transcription of RNA yielded cDNA as the sequencing template. The data were produced by immunoSEQ multiplex PCR, yet TCRdb's version contains in-frame clones alone and is incomplete. The table records around 180,000 clones, roughly 60% of them present only once. Remarks on this clone: The antigen is not known.

The clonotype was recovered from a human donor with alopecia areata. V gene TRBV29-1 combines with J gene TRBJ2-7; no clear D. The sample here was CD4+ T cells sorted from blood, taken at week 24, from a patient treated with tofacitinib. The DNA of the CDR3 is TGCAGCGTGACCAGTCCCGCGACGCAGGAGCAGTACTTC. Amino acids: CSVTSPATQEQYF.